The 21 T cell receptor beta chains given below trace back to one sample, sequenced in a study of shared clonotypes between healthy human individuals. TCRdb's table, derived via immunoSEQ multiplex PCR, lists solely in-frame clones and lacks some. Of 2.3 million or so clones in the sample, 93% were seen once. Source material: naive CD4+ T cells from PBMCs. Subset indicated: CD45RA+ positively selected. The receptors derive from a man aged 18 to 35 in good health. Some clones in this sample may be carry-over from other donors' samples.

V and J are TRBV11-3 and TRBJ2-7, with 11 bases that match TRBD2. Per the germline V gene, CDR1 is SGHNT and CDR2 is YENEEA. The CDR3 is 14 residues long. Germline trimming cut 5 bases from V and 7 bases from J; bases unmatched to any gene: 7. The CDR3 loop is CASSLTSGSGEQYF. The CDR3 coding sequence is TGTGCCAGCAGCCTAACTAGCGGGAGCGGGGAGCAGTACTTC.

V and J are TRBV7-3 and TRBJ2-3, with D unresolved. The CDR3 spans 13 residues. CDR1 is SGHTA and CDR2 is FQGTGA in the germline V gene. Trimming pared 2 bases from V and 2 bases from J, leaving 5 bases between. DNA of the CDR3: TGTGCCAGCAGCTTAGGCGCCACAGATACGCAGTATTTT. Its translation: CASSLGATDTQYF.

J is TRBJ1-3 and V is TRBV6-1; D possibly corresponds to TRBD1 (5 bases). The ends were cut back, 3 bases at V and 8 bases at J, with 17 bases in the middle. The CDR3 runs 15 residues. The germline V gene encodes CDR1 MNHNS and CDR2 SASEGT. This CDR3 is CASSETGAGSDTIYF. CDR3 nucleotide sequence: TGTGCCAGCAGTGAGACCGGGGCCGGCTCAGACACCATATATTTT.

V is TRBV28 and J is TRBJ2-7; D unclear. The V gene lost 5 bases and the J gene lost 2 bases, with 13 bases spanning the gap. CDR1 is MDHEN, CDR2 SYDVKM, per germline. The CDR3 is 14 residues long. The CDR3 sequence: CASSPSGYPYEQYF. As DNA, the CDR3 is TGTGCCAGCAGTCCCTCAGGTTATCCCTACGAGCAGTACTTC.

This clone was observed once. CDR3 amino acids: CASGLTAQETQYF. The CDR3 DNA reads TGCGCCAGCGGGTTAACAGCACAAGAGACCCAGTACTTC. The chain has TRBV5-1 and TRBJ2-5, with D uncertain. Germline loops: CDR1 SGHRS, CDR2 YFSETQ. The V end lost 7 bases, the J end lost 2 bases, and 12 bases lay between the germline ends. The CDR3 consists of 13 residues.

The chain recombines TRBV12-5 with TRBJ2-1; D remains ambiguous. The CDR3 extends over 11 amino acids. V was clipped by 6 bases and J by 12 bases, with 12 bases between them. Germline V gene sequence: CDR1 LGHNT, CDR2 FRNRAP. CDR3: CASGPNSGQFF. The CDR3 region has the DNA TGTGCTAGTGGCCCTAATTCTGGGCAGTTCTTC.

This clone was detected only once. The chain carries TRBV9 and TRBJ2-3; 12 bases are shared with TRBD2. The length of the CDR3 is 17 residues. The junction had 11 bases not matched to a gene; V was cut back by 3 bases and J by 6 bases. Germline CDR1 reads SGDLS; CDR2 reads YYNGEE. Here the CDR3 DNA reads TGTGCCAGCAGCGCCATACTAGCGGGAGGAGTAGCGGATACGCAGTATTTT. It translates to CASSAILAGGVADTQYF.

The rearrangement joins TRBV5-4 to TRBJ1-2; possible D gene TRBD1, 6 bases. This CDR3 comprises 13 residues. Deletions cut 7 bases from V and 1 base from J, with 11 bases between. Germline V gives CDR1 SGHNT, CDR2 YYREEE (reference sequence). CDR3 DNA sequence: TGTGCCAGCGCGGGACAAGGTAACTATGGCTACACCTTC. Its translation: CASAGQGNYGYTF.

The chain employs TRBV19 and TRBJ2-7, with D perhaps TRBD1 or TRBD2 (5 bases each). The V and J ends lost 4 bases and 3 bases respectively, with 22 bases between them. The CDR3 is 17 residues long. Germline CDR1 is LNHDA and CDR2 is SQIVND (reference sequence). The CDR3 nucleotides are TGTGCCAGTAGTAGGGTGTCCGGGACCAAAAAGATCTACGAGCAGTACTTC. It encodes CASSRVSGTKKIYEQYF. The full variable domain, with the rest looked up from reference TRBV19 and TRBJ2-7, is DGGITQSPKYLFRKEGQNVTLSCEQNLNHDAMYWYRQDPGQGLRLIYYSQIVNDFQKGDIAEGYSVSREKKESFPLTVTSAQKNPTAFYLCASSRVSGTKKIYEQYFGPGTRLTVT.

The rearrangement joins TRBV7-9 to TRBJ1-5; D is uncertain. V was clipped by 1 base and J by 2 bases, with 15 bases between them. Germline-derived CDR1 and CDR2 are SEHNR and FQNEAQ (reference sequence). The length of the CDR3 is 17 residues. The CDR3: CASSLGSPLGGNQPQHF. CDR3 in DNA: TGTGCCAGCAGCTTAGGGTCCCCCCTGGGAGGCAATCAGCCCCAGCATTTT.

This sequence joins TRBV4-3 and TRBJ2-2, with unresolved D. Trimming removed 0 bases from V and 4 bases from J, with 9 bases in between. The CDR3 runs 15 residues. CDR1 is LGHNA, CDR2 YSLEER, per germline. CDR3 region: CASSQDPTSTGELFF. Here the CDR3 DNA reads TGCGCCAGCAGCCAAGATCCAACCTCCACCGGGGAGCTGTTTTTT.

The CDR3 spells CASSSRRGAGNTIYF. Written as DNA, the CDR3 is TGTGCCAGCAGCTCCCGGAGGGGAGCGGGAAACACCATATATTTT. This chain connects TRBV7-2 to TRBJ1-3, with D tentatively TRBD1 (5 bases). CDR1 SGHTA and CDR2 FQGNSA come from the germline V gene. V dropped 4 bases and J dropped 4 bases, with 14 bases sitting between them. The CDR3 length is 15 residues.

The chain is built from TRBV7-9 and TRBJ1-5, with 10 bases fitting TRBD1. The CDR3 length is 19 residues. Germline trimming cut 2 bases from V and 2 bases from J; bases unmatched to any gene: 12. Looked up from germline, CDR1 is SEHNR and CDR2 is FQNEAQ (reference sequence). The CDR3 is CASSLIGQGGGGGNQPQHF. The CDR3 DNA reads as TGTGCCAGCAGCTTAATCGGACAGGGGGGCGGAGGTGGCAATCAGCCCCAGCATTTT.

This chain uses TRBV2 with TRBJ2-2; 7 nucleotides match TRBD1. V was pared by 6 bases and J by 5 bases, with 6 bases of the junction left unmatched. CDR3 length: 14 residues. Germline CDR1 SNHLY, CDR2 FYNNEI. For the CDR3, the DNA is TGTGCCAGCAGGACAGGGCGCGGGACCGGGGAGCTGTTTTTT. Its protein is CASRTGRGTGELFF.

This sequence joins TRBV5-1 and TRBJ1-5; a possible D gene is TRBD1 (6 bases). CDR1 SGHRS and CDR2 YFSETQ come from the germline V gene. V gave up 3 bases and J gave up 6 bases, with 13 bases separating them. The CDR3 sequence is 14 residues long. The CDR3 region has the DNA TGCGCCAGCAGCTCGACAGGACTAGGTCAGCCCCAGCATTTT. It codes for CASSSTGLGQPQHF.

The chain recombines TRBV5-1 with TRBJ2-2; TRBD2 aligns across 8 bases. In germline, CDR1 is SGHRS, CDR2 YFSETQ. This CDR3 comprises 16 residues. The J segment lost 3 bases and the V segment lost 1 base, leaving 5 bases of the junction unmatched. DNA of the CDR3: TGCGCCAGCAGCTTGTATAGCGGGAAAGACACCGGGGAGCTGTTTTTT. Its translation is CASSLYSGKDTGELFF.

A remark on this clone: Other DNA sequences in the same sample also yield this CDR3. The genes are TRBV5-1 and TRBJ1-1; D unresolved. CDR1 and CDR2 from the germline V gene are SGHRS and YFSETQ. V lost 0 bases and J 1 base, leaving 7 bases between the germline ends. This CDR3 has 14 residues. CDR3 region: CASSLGVGNTEAFF. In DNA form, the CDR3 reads TGCGCCAGCAGCTTGGGGGTGGGGAACACTGAAGCTTTCTTT.

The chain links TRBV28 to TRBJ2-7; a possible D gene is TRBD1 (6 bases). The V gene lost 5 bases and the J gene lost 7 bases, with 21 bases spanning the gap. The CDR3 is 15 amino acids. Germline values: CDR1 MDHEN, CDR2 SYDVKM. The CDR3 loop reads CASSTSGTRFWEQYF. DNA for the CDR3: TGTGCCAGCAGTACCTCCGGGACACGGTTTTGGGAGCAGTACTTC.

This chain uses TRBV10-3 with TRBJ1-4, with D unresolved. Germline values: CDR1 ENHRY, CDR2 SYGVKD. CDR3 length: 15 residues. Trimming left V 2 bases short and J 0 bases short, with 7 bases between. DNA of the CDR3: TGTGCCATCAGTGAGCGCCGGGCAACTAATGAAAAACTGTTTTTT. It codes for CAISERRATNEKLFF.

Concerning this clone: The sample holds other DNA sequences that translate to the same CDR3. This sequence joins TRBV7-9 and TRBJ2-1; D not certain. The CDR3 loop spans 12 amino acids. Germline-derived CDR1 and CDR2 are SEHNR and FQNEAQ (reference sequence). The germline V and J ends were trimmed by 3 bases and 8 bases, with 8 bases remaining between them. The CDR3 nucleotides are TGTGCCAGCAGCTTCTCCGGACATGAGCAGTTCTTC. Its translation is CASSFSGHEQFF.

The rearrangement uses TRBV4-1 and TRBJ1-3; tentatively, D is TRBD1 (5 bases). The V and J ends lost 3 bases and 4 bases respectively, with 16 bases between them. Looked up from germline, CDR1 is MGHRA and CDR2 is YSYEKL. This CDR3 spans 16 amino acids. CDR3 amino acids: CASSQAGARIGNTIYF. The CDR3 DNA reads TGCGCCAGCAGCCAGGCTGGGGCGAGAATCGGAAACACCATATATTTT.